This T cell receptor (beta chain) was observed in a study of T cells in Graves' hyperthyroidism and ophthalmopathy. The overall study: Once the initial diagnosis was made, peripheral blood was obtained before any treatment. Study results and limitations: Within blood appeared most thyroid clonotypes that had expanded above 0.001.

In its sample, this clonotype was seen a few times. The target antigen is unknown. The CDR3 has 14 amino acids. In germline, CDR1 is SGHTA, CDR2 FQGNSA. The V and J ends lost 3 bases and 5 bases, in that order; junction bases with no gene match: 4. RNA transcripts served as the template for amplifying TCR beta CDR3 regions. The HTBI primer set served for first-round RT-PCR of the TCR CDR3. TCRdb reprocessed the multiplex PCR reads via MiXCR and lists one record per CDR3 protein. The sample consists of 380,000 or so distinct CDR3 sequences, 13% of them appearing once. This TCR came from a man aged 30-40 years with Graves' hyperthyroidism that later progressed to Graves' ophthalmopathy. Sequencing was done on a sample of blood. The V call is TRBV7-2, the J call TRBJ1-5; 7 bases agree with TRBD1. The CDR3 coding sequence is TGTGCCAGCAGCTTCAGACAGGGCTATCAGCCCCAGCATTTT. Encoded protein: CASSFRQGYQPQHF.